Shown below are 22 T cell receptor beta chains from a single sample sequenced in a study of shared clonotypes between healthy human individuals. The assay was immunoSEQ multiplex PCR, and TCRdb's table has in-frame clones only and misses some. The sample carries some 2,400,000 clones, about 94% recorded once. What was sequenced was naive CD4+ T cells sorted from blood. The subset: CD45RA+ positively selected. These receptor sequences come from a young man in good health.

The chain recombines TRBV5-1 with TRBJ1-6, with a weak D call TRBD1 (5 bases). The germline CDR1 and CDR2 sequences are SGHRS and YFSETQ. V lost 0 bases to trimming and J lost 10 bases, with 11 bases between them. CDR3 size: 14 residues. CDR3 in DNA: TGCGCCAGCAGCTTGGTTCAGGGACCATCACCCCTCCACTTT. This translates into CASSLVQGPSPLHF.

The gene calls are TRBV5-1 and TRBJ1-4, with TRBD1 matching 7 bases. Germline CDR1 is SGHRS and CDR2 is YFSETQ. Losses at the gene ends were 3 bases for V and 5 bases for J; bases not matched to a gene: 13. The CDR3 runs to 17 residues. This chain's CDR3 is CASSWMDPGQRNEKLFF. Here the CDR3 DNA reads TGCGCCAGCAGCTGGATGGATCCGGGACAGCGGAATGAAAAACTGTTTTTT.

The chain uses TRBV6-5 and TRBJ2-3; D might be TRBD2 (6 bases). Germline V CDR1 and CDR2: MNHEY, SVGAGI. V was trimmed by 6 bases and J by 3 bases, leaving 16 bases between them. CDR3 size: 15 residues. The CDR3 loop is CASRKGLARTDTQYF. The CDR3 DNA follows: TGTGCCAGCAGAAAGGGACTGGCTAGGACAGATACGCAGTATTTT.

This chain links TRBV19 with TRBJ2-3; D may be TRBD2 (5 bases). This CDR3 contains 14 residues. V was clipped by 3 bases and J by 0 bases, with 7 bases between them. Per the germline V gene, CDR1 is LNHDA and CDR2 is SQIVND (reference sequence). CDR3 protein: CASSMGGSTDTQYF. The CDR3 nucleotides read TGTGCCAGTAGTATGGGCGGGAGCACAGATACGCAGTATTTT.

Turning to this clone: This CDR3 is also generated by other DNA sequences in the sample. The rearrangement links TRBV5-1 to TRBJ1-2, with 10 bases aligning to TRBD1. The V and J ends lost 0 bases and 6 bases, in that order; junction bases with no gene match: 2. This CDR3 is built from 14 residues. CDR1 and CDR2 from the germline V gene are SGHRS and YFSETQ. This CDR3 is CASSLETGGNGYTF. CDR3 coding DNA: TGCGCCAGCAGCTTGGAGACAGGGGGCAATGGCTACACCTTC.

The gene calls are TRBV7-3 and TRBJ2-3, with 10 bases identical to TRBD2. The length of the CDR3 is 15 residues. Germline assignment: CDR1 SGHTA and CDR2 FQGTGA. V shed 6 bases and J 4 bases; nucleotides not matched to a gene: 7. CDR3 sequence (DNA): TGTGCCAGCAGTTCCCTAGCGGGGGCTGCAGATACGCAGTATTTT. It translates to CASSSLAGAADTQYF.

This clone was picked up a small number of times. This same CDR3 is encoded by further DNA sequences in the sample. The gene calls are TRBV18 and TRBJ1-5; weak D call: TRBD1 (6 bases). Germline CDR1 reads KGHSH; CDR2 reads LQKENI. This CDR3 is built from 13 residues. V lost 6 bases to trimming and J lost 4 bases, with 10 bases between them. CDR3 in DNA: TGTGCCAGCTCTCAGGGGCGGAATCAGCCCCAGCATTTT. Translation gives CASSQGRNQPQHF.

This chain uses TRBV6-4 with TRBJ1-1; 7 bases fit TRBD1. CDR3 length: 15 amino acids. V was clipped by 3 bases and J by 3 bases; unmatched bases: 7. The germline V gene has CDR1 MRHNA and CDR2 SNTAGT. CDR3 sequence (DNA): TGTGCCAGCAGTGAATTAGGGGGCTGGTACACTGAAGCTTTCTTT. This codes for CASSELGGWYTEAFF.

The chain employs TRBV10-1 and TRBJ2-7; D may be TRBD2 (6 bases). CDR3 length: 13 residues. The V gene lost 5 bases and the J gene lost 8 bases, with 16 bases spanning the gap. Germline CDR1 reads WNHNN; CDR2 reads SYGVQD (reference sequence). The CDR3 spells CASSKASEGQQYF. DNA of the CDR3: TGCGCCAGCAGTAAAGCTAGCGAAGGTCAGCAGTACTTC.

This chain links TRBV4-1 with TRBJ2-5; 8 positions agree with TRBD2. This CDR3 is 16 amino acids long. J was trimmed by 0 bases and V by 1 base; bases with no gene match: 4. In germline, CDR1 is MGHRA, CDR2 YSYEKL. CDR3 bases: TGCGCCAGCAGCCAAGCGGGGGGGGTGTACCAAGAGACCCAGTACTTC. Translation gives CASSQAGGVYQETQYF.

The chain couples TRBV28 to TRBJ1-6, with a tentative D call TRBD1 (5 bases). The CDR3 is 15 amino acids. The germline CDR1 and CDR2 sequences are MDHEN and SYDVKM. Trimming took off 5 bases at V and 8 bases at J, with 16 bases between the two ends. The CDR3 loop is CASSGDSTLYSPLHF. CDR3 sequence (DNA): TGTGCCAGCAGTGGAGACAGTACCCTTTATTCACCCCTCCACTTT.

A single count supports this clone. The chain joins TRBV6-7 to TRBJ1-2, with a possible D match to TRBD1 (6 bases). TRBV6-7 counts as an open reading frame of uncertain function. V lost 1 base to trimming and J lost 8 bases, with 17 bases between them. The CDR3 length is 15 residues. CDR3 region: CASSYYYREPYGYTF. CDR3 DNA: TGTGCCAGCAGTTACTACTACAGGGAACCCTACGGCTACACCTTC.

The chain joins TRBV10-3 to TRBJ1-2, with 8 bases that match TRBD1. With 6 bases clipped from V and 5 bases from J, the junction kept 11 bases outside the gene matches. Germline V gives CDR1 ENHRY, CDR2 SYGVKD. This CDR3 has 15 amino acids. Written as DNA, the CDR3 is TGTGCCATCAGCGGAGCAGGGGGCAAGGGGTATGGCTACACCTTC. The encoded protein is CAISGAGGKGYGYTF.

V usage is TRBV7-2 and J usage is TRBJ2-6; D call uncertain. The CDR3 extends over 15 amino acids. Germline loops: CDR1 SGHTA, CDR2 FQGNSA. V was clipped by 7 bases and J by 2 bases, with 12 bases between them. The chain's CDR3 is CASISQMAGANVLTF. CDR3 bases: TGTGCCAGCATTTCGCAGATGGCTGGGGCCAACGTCCTGACTTTC. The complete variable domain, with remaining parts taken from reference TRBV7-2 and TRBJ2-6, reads GAGVSQSPSNKVTEKGKDVELRCDPISGHTALYWYRQSLGQGLEFLIYFQGNSAPDKSGLPSDRFSAERTGGSVSTLTIQRTQQEDSAVYLCASISQMAGANVLTFGAGSRLTVL.

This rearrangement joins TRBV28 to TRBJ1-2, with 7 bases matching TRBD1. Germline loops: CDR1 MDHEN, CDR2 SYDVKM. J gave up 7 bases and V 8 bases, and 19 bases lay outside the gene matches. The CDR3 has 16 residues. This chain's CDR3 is CASQILRPGGTSGYTF. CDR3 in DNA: TGTGCCAGCCAAATTTTAAGACCAGGGGGAACTTCTGGCTACACCTTC.

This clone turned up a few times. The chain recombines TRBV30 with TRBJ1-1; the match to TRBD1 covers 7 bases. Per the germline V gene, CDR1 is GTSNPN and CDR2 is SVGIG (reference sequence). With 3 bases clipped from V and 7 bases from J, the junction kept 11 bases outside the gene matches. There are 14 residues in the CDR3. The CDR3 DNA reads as TGTGCCTGGAGCAAGGGGGCTTTGGGTGGTGAAGCTTTCTTT. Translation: CAWSKGALGGEAFF.

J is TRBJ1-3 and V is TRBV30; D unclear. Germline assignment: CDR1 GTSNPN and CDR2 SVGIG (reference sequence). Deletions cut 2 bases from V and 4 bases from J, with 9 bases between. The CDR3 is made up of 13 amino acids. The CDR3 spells CAWSLGFGNTIYF. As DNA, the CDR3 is TGTGCCTGGAGTTTAGGGTTCGGAAACACCATATATTTT.

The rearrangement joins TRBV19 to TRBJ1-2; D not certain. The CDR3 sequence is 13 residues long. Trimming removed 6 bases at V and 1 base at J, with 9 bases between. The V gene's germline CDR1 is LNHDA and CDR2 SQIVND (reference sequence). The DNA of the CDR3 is TGTGCCAGTAGCCGGACCGTTAACTATGGCTACACCTTC. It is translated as CASSRTVNYGYTF.

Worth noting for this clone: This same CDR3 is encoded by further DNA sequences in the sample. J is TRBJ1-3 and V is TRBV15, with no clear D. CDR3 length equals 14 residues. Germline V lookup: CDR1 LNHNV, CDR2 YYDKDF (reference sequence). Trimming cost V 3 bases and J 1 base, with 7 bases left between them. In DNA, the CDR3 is TGTGCCACCAGCAGGGGAAGTTCTGGAAACACCATATATTTT. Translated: CATSRGSSGNTIYF.

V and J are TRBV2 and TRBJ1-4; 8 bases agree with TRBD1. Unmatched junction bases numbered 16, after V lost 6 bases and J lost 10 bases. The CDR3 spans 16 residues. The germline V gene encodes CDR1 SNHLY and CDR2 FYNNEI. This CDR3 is CASSFTSRGQGGKLFF. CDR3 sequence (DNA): TGTGCCAGCAGCTTTACCTCCCGCGGACAGGGTGGAAAACTGTTTTTT.

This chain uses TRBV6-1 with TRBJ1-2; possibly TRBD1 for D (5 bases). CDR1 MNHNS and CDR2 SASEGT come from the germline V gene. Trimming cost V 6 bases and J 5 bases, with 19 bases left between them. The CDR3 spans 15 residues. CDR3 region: CASSGGGFFFYGYTF. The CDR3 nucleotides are TGTGCCAGCAGCGGTGGGGGGTTTTTCTTTTATGGCTACACCTTC.

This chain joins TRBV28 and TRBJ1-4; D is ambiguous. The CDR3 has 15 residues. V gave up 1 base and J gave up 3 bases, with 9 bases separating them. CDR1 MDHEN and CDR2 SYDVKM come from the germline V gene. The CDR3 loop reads CASSLLEPSNEKLFF. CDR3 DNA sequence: TGTGCCAGCAGTTTATTGGAGCCTTCTAATGAAAAACTGTTTTTT.